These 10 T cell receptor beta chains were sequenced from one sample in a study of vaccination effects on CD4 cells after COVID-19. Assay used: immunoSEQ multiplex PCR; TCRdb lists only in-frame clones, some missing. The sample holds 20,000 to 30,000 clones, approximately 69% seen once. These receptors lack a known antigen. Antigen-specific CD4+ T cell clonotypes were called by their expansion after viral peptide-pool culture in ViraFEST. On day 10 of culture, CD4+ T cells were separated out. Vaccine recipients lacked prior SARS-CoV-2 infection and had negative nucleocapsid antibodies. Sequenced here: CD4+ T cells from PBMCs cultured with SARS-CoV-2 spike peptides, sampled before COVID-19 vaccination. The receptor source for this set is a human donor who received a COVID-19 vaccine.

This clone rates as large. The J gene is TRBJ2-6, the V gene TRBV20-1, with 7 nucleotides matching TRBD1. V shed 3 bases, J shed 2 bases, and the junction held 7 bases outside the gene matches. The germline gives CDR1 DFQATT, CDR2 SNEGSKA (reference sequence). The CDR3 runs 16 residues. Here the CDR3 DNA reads TGCAGTGCTAGTCCTATAGACAGGGCTGGGGCCAACGTCCTGACTTTC. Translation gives CSASPIDRAGANVLTF.

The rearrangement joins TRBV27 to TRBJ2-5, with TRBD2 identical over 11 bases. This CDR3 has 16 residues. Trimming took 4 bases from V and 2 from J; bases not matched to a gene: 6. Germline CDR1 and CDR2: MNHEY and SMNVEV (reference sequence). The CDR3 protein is CASSSRLAGRQETQYF. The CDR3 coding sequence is TGTGCCAGCAGTTCTCGACTAGCGGGACGGCAAGAGACCCAGTACTTC.

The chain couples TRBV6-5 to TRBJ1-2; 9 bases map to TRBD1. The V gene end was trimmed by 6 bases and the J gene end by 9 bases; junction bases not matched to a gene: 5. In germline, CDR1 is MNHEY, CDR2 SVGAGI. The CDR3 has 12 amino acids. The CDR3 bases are TGTGCCAGCAGCCCCGGACAGGGGCGCTACACCTTC. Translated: CASSPGQGRYTF.

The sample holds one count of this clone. The CDR3 sequence: CATSDAGTGGDTEAFF. The CDR3 DNA is TGTGCCACCAGTGACGCCGGGACAGGGGGTGACACTGAAGCTTTCTTT. The rearrangement joins TRBV24-1 to TRBJ1-1; 11 bases agree with TRBD1. The germline CDR1 and CDR2 sequences are KGHDR and SFDVKD. V shed 4 bases and J 3 bases; nucleotides not matched to a gene: 6. The CDR3 totals 16 residues.

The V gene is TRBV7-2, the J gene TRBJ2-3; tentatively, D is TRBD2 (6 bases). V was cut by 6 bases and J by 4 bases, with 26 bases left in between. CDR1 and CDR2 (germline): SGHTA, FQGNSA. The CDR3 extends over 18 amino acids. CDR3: CASRAPWLAWGEADTQYF. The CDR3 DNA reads TGTGCCAGCAGGGCGCCTTGGCTAGCGTGGGGCGAGGCAGATACGCAGTATTTT.

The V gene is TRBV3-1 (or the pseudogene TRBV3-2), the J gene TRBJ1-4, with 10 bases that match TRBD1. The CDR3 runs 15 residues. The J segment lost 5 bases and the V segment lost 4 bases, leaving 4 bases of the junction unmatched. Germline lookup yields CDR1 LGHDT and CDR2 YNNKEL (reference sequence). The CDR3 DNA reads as TGTGCCAGCAGCCTACGGACAGGGGGAAATGAAAAACTGTTTTTT. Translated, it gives CASSLRTGGNEKLFF.

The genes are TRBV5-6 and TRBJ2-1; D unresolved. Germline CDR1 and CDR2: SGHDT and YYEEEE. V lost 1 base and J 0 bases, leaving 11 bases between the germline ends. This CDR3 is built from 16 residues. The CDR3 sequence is CASSLMQASSYNEQFF. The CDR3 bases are TGTGCCAGCAGCTTGATGCAGGCGAGCTCCTACAATGAGCAGTTCTTC. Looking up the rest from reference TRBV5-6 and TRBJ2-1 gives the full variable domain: DAGVTQSPTHLIKTRGQQVTLRCSPKSGHDTVSWYQQALGQGPQFIFQYYEEEERQRGNFPDRFSGHQFPNYSSELNVNALLLGDSALYLCASSLMQASSYNEQFFGPGTRLTVL.

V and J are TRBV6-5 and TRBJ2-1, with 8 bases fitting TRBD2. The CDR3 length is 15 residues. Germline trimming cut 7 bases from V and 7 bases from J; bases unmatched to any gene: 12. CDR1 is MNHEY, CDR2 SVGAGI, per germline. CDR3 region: CASTGGLEGRNEQFF. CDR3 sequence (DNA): TGTGCCAGCACCGGGGGACTAGAAGGGCGGAATGAGCAGTTCTTC.

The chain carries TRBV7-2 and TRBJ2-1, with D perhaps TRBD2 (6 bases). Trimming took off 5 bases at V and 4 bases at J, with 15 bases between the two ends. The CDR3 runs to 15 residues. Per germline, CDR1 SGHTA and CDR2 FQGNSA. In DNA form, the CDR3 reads TGTGCCAGCAGCGTCGGGAGTGACCCTTACAATGAGCAGTTCTTC. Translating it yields CASSVGSDPYNEQFF.

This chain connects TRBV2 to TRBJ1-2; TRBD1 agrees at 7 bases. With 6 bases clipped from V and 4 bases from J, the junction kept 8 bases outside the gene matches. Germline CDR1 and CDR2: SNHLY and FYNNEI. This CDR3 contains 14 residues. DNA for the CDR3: TGTGCCAGCAGCTCAGACAGGGTTTCCTATGGCTACACCTTC. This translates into CASSSDRVSYGYTF.